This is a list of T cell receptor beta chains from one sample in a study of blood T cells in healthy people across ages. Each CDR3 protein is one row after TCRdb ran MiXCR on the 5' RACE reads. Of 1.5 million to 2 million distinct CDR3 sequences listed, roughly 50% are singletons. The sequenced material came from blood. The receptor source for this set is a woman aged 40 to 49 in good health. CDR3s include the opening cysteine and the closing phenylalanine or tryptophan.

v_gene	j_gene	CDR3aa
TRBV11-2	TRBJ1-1	CASREMVPSGTEAFF
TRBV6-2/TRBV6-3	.	CASSYEAGGGKIIREQYF
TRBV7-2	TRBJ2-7	CASSPLLAGAFNEQYF
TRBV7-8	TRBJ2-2	CASSPRGASGNTGELFF
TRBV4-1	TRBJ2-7	CASSHPHAGSSYEQYF
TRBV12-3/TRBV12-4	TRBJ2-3	CASSVGLVDTQYF
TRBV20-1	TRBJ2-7	CSARSGQGRYEQYF
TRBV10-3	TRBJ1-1	CAISGGQGDTEAFF
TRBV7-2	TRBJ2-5	CASRGSGGSQTQYF
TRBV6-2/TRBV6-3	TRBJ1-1	CASSYSWDTEAFF
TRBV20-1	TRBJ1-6	CSARVRGVAYNSPLHF
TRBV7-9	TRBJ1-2	CAGSPGQLMYGGYTF
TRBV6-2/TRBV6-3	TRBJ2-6	CASSYAGNGANVLTF
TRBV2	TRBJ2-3	CAGSPDRGVTDTQYF
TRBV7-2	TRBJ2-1	CASGPTGPLGNEQFF
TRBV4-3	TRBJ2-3	CASSQDRTSGSTDTQYF
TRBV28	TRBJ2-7	CASSLHMAGAYEQYF
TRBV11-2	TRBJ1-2	CASSYQKGQNSGYTF
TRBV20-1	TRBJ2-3	CSARVQAGGTQYF
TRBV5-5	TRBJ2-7	CASSRVDLRSYERYF
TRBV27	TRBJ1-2	CASSSDRGIEGYTF
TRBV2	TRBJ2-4	CASSEAQGNIQYF
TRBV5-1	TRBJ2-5	CASSSYRAGETQYF
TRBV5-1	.	CASSLAGDREETQYF
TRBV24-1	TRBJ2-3	CATSDPGQAIERGHTQYF
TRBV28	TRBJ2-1	CASTKGSPTIYNEQFF
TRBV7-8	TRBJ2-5	CASSLGETGGMWETQYF
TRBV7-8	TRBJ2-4	CASSLVLHSKNIQYF
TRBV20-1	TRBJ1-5	CSAGTGYQPQHF
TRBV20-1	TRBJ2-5	CSALDRSQETQYF
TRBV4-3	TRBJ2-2	CASSQEYSGVNTGELFF
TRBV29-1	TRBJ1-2	CSATGQGKESYGYTF
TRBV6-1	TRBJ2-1	CASKVGAGANNEQFF
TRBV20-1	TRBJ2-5	CSADPRGRETQYF
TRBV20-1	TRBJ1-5	CSARSENSNQPQHF
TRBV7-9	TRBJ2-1	CASSPTGTNYNEQFF
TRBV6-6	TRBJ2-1	CASSSRKTGQETQFF